The present T cell receptor beta chain was sequenced within a study of T cell responses to AZD1222 COVID-19 vaccine listed by TCRdb under 2021. Some background on the complete study: TCR sequencing covered roughly 230 trial participants: 207 given two doses of AZD1222 and approximately 26 given two doses of MenACWY control vaccine. Enrollment into the trials was organized by age into subgroups of 18-55, 56-69 and 70-plus years, and those subgroups contained roughly 140, 27 and 60 TCR-sequenced participants, respectively.

The CDR3 regions of human TCRbeta chains were subjected to immunosequencing. The study's processing was this. TCRs in the repertoires were compared against a reference library of SARS-CoV-2-specific TCRs that had been generated with the MIRA antigen-specificity platform. Breadth meant the fraction of unique TCRs that were SARS-CoV-2-associated, whereas depth meant the fraction of total T cells that were SARS-CoV-2-associated. Each spike-specific TCR was assigned to its reactive spike region and to a CD4 or CD8 class using the MIRA data. Log10-transformed breadth and depth values were compared by one-way ANOVA with Sidak's multiple comparisons tests. TCRdb limited this immuneACCESS table to in-frame rearrangements with V and J called. A share of clones is missing; checked studies link under half to unresolved V genes, and the rest is unexplained. D and trimming come from the DNA, and the V and J calls and clone size come from that table. The sample table shows just under 150,000 clones, and around 90% are seen once. The ten largest account for roughly 1.7% of the sample.

Explained via the paper, the time point label denotes: about 28 days (+/-7) after the second vaccine dose. Because spike-specific TCR depth and breadth did not differ between the two schedules, AZD1222 recipients who got a second dose at roughly 4 weeks were pooled with those who got a second dose at roughly 12 weeks. Samples from vaccinated people were obtained from the UK trials COV001 and COV002, which included a single-blind randomized controlled phase 2/3 trial of AZD1222 (ChAdOx1 nCoV-19) in healthy adults. For TCRbeta chain sequencing, PBMC samples from trial participants were taken at day 0 and at day 28 after the second dose. V is reduced by 8 bases and J by 5 bases, leaving a spacing of 18 bases between them. CDR1 is given as GTSNPN and CDR2 as SVGIG, both from the germline V gene (reference sequence). The CDR3 covers 14 residues, taking in both the cysteine and the phenylalanine. This entry keeps only the CDR3 DNA: 42 bases, framed from base 1.

The paper as a whole reports these results and caveats: Participants were mostly white British, with more females than males. The authors suggested clonal diversity may have been underestimated. Because no day 14 peak-response samples were available, repertoires were characterized only after the peak T cell response. Epitopes outside the regions mutated in the B.1.351 and B.1.1.7 variants were reportedly recognized by nearly half of the unique spike-specific TCRs. The vaccine-associated CD4 TCRs covered the entire spike protein, and the dominant responses fell in regions 160-218 and 743-854. The 56-69-year group was small, and its depth increase did not reach significance, likely because of low power. After two AZD1222 doses, both the breadth and the depth of spike-specific TCRs were significantly higher than at day 0 and than in MenACWY recipients. Only six AZD1222 recipients were SARS-CoV-2 seropositive at baseline, limiting conclusions about previously exposed vaccinees.

Details on this clone: The antigen it binds to is not known. No much larger clonotype is one base removed from it; base qualities were not supplied.

This TCR came from an adult who received the AZD1222 COVID-19 vaccine. Source: peripheral blood, taken 28 days after the second AZD1222 dose. The chain links TRBV30 with TRBJ1-4; tentative D gene TRBD1, with 5 bases matching. The sequenced DNA is TGTGCCCAAGGTTGGGGCCTTCACAATGAAAAACTGTTTTTT. Its amino acids are CAQGWGLHNEKLFF.